One and the same sample provided the 21 T cell receptor beta chains below, sequenced in a study of T-cell memory formation after mild COVID-19. TCRdb analysed the 5' RACE reads with MiXCR anew, one entry per CDR3 protein. Found here are roughly 600,000 distinct CDR3 sequences, roughly 18% of them singletons; the top ten hold around 12%. What was sequenced was PBMCs or a T cell subset sorted from them (not recorded which). Receptor source: an adult woman who had mild COVID-19 (a few samples of this study predate the infection). Cell type and time point are not known.

The genes are TRBV5-1 and TRBJ1-1; D is possibly TRBD1 (5 bases). CDR3 size: 17 residues. CDR1 SGHRS and CDR2 YFSETQ come from the germline V gene. Deletions cut 0 bases from V and 7 bases from J, with 22 bases between. The CDR3, as DNA: TGCGCCAGCAGCTTGGGTTGGCAGACAATAGGGGCACTTGAAGCTTTCTTT. Its protein product is CASSLGWQTIGALEAFF. The whole variable domain, filled in from reference TRBV5-1 and TRBJ1-1, reads KAGVTQTPRYLIKTRGQQVTLSCSPISGHRSVSWYQQTPGQGLQFLFEYFSETQRNKGNFPGRFSGRQFSNSRSEMNVSTLELGDSALYLCASSLGWQTIGALEAFFGQGTRLTVV.

This clonotype was picked up a small number of times. The rearrangement links TRBV7-2 to TRBJ1-6; the D is unclear. This CDR3 comprises 15 residues. The germline V gene has CDR1 SGHTA and CDR2 FQGNSA. The V and J ends lost 1 base and 9 bases respectively, with 13 bases between them. The CDR3 sequence: CASSLGAAIRSPLHF. The CDR3 region has the DNA TGTGCCAGCAGCTTAGGGGCAGCAATACGTTCACCCCTCCACTTT.

This chain joins TRBV12-3 or TRBV12-4 and TRBJ2-7, with D perhaps TRBD2 (6 bases). The CDR3 contains 15 residues. The ends were cut back, 3 bases at V and 5 bases at J, with 17 bases in the middle. CDR3 amino acids: CASSFGLGGWDEQYF. CDR3 nucleotides: TGTGCCAGCAGTTTCGGCTTGGGAGGTTGGGACGAGCAGTACTTC.

This clonotype was counted only a few times. The chain employs TRBV6-5 and TRBJ2-7; 7 bases align to TRBD1. V lost 2 bases to trimming and J lost 2 bases; unmatched junction nucleotides: 15. The CDR3 loop spans 18 amino acids. CDR1 and CDR2 (germline): MNHEY, SVGAGI. Here the CDR3 DNA reads TGTGCCAGCAGTTACCACGCGACTCTGCGAGGGACAGCCTACGAGCAGTACTTC. As protein: CASSYHATLRGTAYEQYF.

The rearrangement joins TRBV30 to TRBJ1-6; D remains unclear. V lost 0 bases and J 13 bases, leaving 13 bases between the germline ends. The CDR3 runs 13 residues. Germline assignment: CDR1 GTSNPN and CDR2 SVGIG (reference sequence). In nucleotides, the CDR3 is TGTGCCTGGAGTGTGAGAAGGATTGCCCCCCTCCACTTT. Amino acids: CAWSVRRIAPLHF.

This chain joins TRBV27 and TRBJ2-7; TRBD2 agrees at 8 bases. The germline V gene has CDR1 MNHEY and CDR2 SMNVEV (reference sequence). This CDR3 has 15 amino acids. J gave up 0 bases and V 0 bases, and 1 base lay outside the gene matches. CDR3 nucleotide sequence: TGTGCCAGCAGTTTATCGGGACTAGTCTCCTACGAGCAGTACTTC. Its protein product is CASSLSGLVSYEQYF.

On this clonotype: A read error may explain this, as a much larger clone is one base away. The genes are TRBV3-1 and TRBJ2-2; TRBD1 or TRBD2 may be the D gene (6 bases each). The length of the CDR3 is 16 residues. Germline V gene lookup returns CDR1 LGHDT and CDR2 YNNKEL (reference sequence). The CDR3 protein is CASSPWVQGRSGELIF. Here the CDR3 DNA reads TGTGCCAGCAGCCCGTGGGTGCAGGGGAGGTCCGGGGAGCTGATTTTT.

The genes are TRBV2 and TRBJ2-1; 11 bases map to TRBD2. CDR3 length equals 15 residues. The germline V gene encodes CDR1 SNHLY and CDR2 FYNNEI. The ends lost 2 bases at V and 6 bases at J; junction bases unmatched: 3. The CDR3 DNA is TGTGCCAGCAGTGAAATACTAGCGGGAGTCAATGAGCAGTTCTTC. The encoded protein is CASSEILAGVNEQFF.

The chain carries TRBV6-5 and TRBJ2-1, with 10 bases matching TRBD2. The germline V gene has CDR1 MNHEY and CDR2 SVGAGI. The CDR3 contains 15 residues. J was trimmed by 6 bases and V by 6 bases; bases with no gene match: 8. The CDR3: CASRTISGGSNEQFF. The CDR3 nucleotides are TGTGCCAGCAGAACCATTAGCGGGGGGAGCAATGAGCAGTTCTTC.

The genes are TRBV7-2 and TRBJ1-5; D gene unclear. The CDR3 consists of 13 residues. CDR1 is SGHTA, CDR2 FQGNSA, per germline. Trimming removed 6 bases at V and 5 bases at J, with 11 bases between. In DNA form, the CDR3 reads TGTGCCAGCAGTTGGGGTTTGGATCAGCCCCAGCATTTT. Protein sequence: CASSWGLDQPQHF. Full variable domain (outside the CDR3, taken from reference TRBV7-2 and TRBJ1-5): GAGVSQSPSNKVTEKGKDVELRCDPISGHTALYWYRQSLGQGLEFLIYFQGNSAPDKSGLPSDRFSAERTGGSVSTLTIQRTQQEDSAVYLCASSWGLDQPQHFGDGTRLSIL.

The chain recombines TRBV18 with TRBJ2-1; D could derive from TRBD1 or TRBD2 (5 bases each). This CDR3 contains 13 residues. The ends were cut back, 3 bases at V and 8 bases at J, with 11 bases in the middle. The germline V gene has CDR1 KGHSH and CDR2 LQKENI. In DNA form, the CDR3 reads TGTGCCAGCTCACCGAATCGGGGCGATGAGCAGTTCTTC. Its translation: CASSPNRGDEQFF. The variable domain in full, with the rest retrieved from reference TRBV18 and TRBJ2-1, is NAGVMQNPRHLVRRRGQEARLRCSPMKGHSHVYWYRQLPEEGLKFMVYLQKENIIDESGMPKERFSAEFPKEGPSILRIQQVVRGDSAAYFCASSPNRGDEQFFGPGTRLTVL.

The rearrangement joins TRBV27 to TRBJ1-2; a weak D match, TRBD1 (5 bases). The V end was cut by 5 bases, the J end by 2 bases, with 9 bases between. The germline gives CDR1 MNHEY, CDR2 SMNVEV (reference sequence). The CDR3 runs to 13 residues. CDR3 nucleotides: TGTGCCAGCAGTCGACAGAGAAACTATGGCTACACCTTC. Amino acids: CASSRQRNYGYTF.

This clonotype was counted a few times. This CDR3 is CASSQDPTSGGWMSYNEQFF. DNA of the CDR3: TGTGCCAGCAGCCAAGACCCCACTAGCGGGGGTTGGATGTCCTACAATGAGCAGTTCTTC. The rearrangement uses TRBV4-2 and TRBJ2-1; 11 positions match TRBD2. V was pared by 0 bases and J by 1 base, with 11 bases of the junction left unmatched. This CDR3 spans 20 amino acids. The germline V gene encodes CDR1 LGHNA and CDR2 YNFKEQ.

V gene TRBV28 combines with J gene TRBJ2-5; 10 nucleotides line up with TRBD2. With 1 base clipped from V and 1 base from J, the junction kept 3 bases outside the gene matches. This CDR3 spans 16 amino acids. Germline CDR1 MDHEN, CDR2 SYDVKM. The DNA of the CDR3 is TGTGCCAGCAGTTTATCTAGCGGGGGACCCCAAGAGACCCAGTACTTC. This encodes CASSLSSGGPQETQYF.

The genes are TRBV6-1 and TRBJ1-2, with D possibly TRBD1 on 5 matching bases. Trimming left V 8 bases short and J 7 bases short, with 11 bases between. The CDR3 is made up of 11 amino acids. Germline CDR1 is MNHNS and CDR2 is SASEGT. The CDR3 coding sequence is TGTGCCAGCGGGGCCGGTCCTGGCTACACCTTC. This gives the protein CASGAGPGYTF.

V is TRBV15 and J is TRBJ2-7; 9 nucleotides align to TRBD1. This CDR3 has 15 amino acids. Germline CDR1 reads LNHNV; CDR2 reads YYDKDF (reference sequence). The J segment lost 2 bases and the V segment lost 1 base, leaving 3 bases of the junction unmatched. The CDR3 loop reads CATSRGTGAPYEQYF. CDR3 in DNA: TGTGCCACCAGCAGAGGGACAGGGGCCCCCTACGAGCAGTACTTC.

Only a few counts were recorded for this clonotype. This chain joins TRBV24-1 and TRBJ2-3; 10 nucleotides align to TRBD1. The CDR3 loop spans 20 amino acids. Germline CDR1 is KGHDR and CDR2 is SFDVKD. Losses at the gene ends were 6 bases for V and 2 bases for J; bases not matched to a gene: 19. CDR3 loop: CATSPLTKTGTGAFTDTQYF. The CDR3 DNA sequence: TGTGCCACCAGTCCACTTACCAAAACCGGGACAGGGGCTTTCACAGATACGCAGTATTTT.

At least ten counts were recorded for this clonotype. This sequence joins TRBV7-9 and TRBJ2-7; D is perhaps TRBD1 (6 bases). V shed 3 bases and J shed 3 bases, with 9 bases lying between them. Per germline, CDR1 SEHNR and CDR2 FQNEAQ (reference sequence). The CDR3 extends over 13 amino acids. The CDR3 protein is CASSFSGHYEQYF. The CDR3 DNA sequence: TGTGCCAGCAGCTTCTCGGGACACTACGAGCAGTACTTC. Looking up the rest from reference TRBV7-9 and TRBJ2-7 gives the full variable domain: DTGVSQNPRHKITKRGQNVTFRCDPISEHNRLYWYRQTLGQGPEFLTYFQNEAQLEKSRLLSDRFSAERPKGSFSTLEIQRTEQGDSAMYLCASSFSGHYEQYFGPGTRLTVT.

The chain uses TRBV29-1 and TRBJ1-1, with TRBD1 identical over 9 bases. CDR3 length equals 14 residues. Trimming removed 4 bases from V and 6 bases from J; junction bases left unmatched: 9. CDR1 and CDR2 (germline): SQVTM, ANQGSEA. This CDR3 is CSVAPGTGRSEAFF. As DNA, the CDR3 is TGCAGCGTTGCCCCGGGGACAGGGAGGTCTGAAGCTTTCTTT.

This clonotype was detected many times. The chain is built from TRBV5-1 and TRBJ2-7; either TRBD1 or TRBD2 may supply D (5 bases each). CDR1 SGHRS and CDR2 YFSETQ come from the germline V gene. Trimming pared 3 bases from V and 0 bases from J, leaving 10 bases between. This CDR3 comprises 14 residues. DNA of the CDR3: TGCGCCAGCAGCTCCGGGACCACCTCCTACGAGCAGTACTTC. Encoded protein: CASSSGTTSYEQYF. Together with reference TRBV5-1 and TRBJ2-7, the CDR3 gives the full variable domain: KAGVTQTPRYLIKTRGQQVTLSCSPISGHRSVSWYQQTPGQGLQFLFEYFSETQRNKGNFPGRFSGRQFSNSRSEMNVSTLELGDSALYLCASSSGTTSYEQYFGPGTRLTVT.

The rearrangement links TRBV5-6 to TRBJ2-3, with 7 bases identical to TRBD1. The CDR3 is made up of 15 amino acids. In germline, CDR1 is SGHDT, CDR2 YYEEEE. Unmatched junction bases numbered 6, after V lost 0 bases and J lost 5 bases. In nucleotides, the CDR3 is TGTGCCAGCAGCTTGGTACAGGGGTTAGGAGATACGCAGTATTTT. It encodes CASSLVQGLGDTQYF.